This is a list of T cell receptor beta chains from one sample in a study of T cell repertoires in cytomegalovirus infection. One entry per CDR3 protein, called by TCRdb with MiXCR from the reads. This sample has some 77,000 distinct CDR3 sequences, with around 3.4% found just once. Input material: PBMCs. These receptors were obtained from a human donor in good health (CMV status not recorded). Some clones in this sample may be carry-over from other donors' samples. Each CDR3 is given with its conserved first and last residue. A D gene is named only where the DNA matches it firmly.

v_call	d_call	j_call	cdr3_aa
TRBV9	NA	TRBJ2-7	CASSVRQVDYEQYF
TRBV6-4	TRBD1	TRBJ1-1	CASSDPRDRAFATEAFF
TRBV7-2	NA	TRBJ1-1	CASSLEQNTEAFF
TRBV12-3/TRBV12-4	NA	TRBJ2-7	CASSGEQGEFDEQYF
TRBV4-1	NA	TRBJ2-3	CASSIRFRNTQYF
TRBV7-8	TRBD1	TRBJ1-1	CASSRRDREFTEAFF
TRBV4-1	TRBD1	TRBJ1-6	CASSQLRGESPLHF
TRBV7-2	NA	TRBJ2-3	CASSLGGTSTDTQYF
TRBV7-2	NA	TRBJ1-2	CASSSRQGGGYTF
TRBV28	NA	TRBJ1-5	CASSSTDQPQHF
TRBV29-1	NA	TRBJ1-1	CSVDSLSAEAFF
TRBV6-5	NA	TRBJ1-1	CASSYSIGTMNTEAFF
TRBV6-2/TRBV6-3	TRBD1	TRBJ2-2	CASSYIRRQGNTGELFF
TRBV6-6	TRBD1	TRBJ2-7	CASSKTGDSYEQYF
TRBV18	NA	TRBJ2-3	CASSPRRGGGTDTQYF
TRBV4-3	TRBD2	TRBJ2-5	CASSLLLAGEETQYF
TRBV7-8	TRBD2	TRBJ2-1	CASSLSGEPYNEQFF
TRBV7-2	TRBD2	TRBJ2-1	CASSPSRGRGENEQFF
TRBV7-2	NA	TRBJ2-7	CASSLVRGDEQYF
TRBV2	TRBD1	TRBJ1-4	CASSLRTGLSGKLFF
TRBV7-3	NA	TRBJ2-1	CASSLGPSGNEQFF
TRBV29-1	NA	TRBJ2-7	CSVVRTPRDEQYF
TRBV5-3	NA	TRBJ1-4	CASSPRSRGNEKLFF
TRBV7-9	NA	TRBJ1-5	CASSLGRQPQHF
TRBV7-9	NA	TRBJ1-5	CASSSITQGQPQHF
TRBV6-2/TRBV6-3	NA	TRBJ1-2	CASSWTSWDGYTF
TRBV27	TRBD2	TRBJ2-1	CASSSRTSGGDEQFF
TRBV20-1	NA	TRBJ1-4	CSAPQESSGEKLFF
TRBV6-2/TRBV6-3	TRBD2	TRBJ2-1	CASSYGGDEQFF
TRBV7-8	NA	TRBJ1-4	CASSADRLVTTNEKLFF
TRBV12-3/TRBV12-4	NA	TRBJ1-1	CASSLANRRATEAFF
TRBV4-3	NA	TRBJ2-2	CASSAEGITGELFF
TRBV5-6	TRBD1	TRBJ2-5	CASSSPTGYQETQYF
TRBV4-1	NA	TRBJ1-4	CASSQAGVTTNEKLFF
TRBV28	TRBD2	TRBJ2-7	CASRRGAFLSYEQYF